A single sample is the source of the 29 T cell receptor beta chains below, sequenced in a study of blood T cell repertoires in COVID-19. Some clones are missing from TCRdb's copy, which holds only in-frame ones; the method was immunoSEQ multiplex PCR. The sample carries roughly 340,000 clones, about 90% recorded once. The sample was peripheral blood. Receptors originate from a woman aged 25 to 45 with COVID-19, enrolled during active disease.

The chain links TRBV27 to TRBJ1-5; no firm D call. The length of the CDR3 is 16 residues. Trimming stripped 1 base from V and 4 bases from J, with 14 bases between. Germline CDR1 reads MNHEY; CDR2 reads SMNVEV (reference sequence). The chain's CDR3 is CASSLLLVRVNQPQHF. The CDR3 nucleotides read TGTGCCAGCAGTTTATTGCTGGTAAGAGTAAATCAGCCCCAGCATTTT.

The chain uses TRBV2 and TRBJ1-2, with D tentatively TRBD1 (6 bases). V was trimmed by 6 bases and J by 4 bases, leaving 9 bases between them. There are 12 residues in the CDR3. Germline V CDR1 and CDR2: SNHLY, FYNNEI. CDR3 coding DNA: TGTGCCAGCAGCAGGGACATCTATGGCTACACCTTC. Its protein is CASSRDIYGYTF.

The genes are TRBV15 and TRBJ1-6; 7 bases fit TRBD1. The CDR3 extends over 17 amino acids. Germline V gene sequence: CDR1 LNHNV, CDR2 YYDKDF (reference sequence). J lost 4 bases, V lost 1 base, and 7 bases had no gene match. The CDR3 DNA reads TGTGCCACCAGCAGAGCTCCGGGGACAGATTATAATTCACCCCTCCACTTT. Protein: CATSRAPGTDYNSPLHF.

The V gene is TRBV21-1, the J gene TRBJ2-3; whether TRBD2, the table's D call, matches the DNA was not checked. TRBV21-1 is designated a pseudogene. This CDR3 comprises 19 residues. The CDR3 DNA sequence: TGTGCCAGCAGCGGCCCGCGTCCCGGGGGGGCACGGTGCACAGATACGCAGTATTTT. This codes for CASSGPRPGGARCTDTQYF.

This clone was seen a few times. The rearrangement uses TRBV6-6 and TRBJ1-5; weak D call: TRBD1 (5 bases). CDR1 and CDR2 (germline): MNHNY, SVGAGI (reference sequence). V lost 0 bases and J lost 2, with 5 bases in between. This CDR3 spans 14 amino acids. The CDR3 loop is CASSYSQGNQPQHF. The DNA of the CDR3 is TGTGCCAGCAGTTACTCACAGGGCAATCAGCCCCAGCATTTT.

V is TRBV4-3 and J is TRBJ1-2, with no clear D. The V end lost 0 bases, the J end lost 8 bases, and 16 bases lay between the germline ends. Germline V gene lookup returns CDR1 LGHNA and CDR2 YSLEER. The CDR3 runs 15 residues. The CDR3 is CASSQDLREFDGYTF. For the CDR3, the DNA is TGCGCCAGCAGCCAAGATTTGCGGGAGTTCGACGGCTACACCTTC.

The V and J genes are TRBV18 and TRBJ2-7; a possible D gene is TRBD2 (6 bases). Looked up from germline, CDR1 is KGHSH and CDR2 is LQKENI. Trimming left V 3 bases short and J 7 bases short, with 19 bases between. The CDR3 extends over 15 amino acids. The CDR3 DNA follows: TGTGCCAGCTCACCCGGCCCCTTCGGGGCGGGGGAGCAGTACTTC. It specifies CASSPGPFGAGEQYF.

The V gene is TRBV28, the J gene TRBJ2-3, with a tentative D call TRBD1 (6 bases). The CDR3 runs to 15 residues. V lost 4 bases and J lost 6, with 17 bases in between. Germline V gene sequence: CDR1 MDHEN, CDR2 SYDVKM. The CDR3 DNA reads as TGTGCCAGCAGTTCACAAGCCACAGGGCTTGATACGCAGTATTTT. This encodes CASSSQATGLDTQYF.

The chain recombines TRBV7-9 with TRBJ1-2, with TRBD1 matching over 7 bases. This CDR3 has 13 amino acids. CDR1 SEHNR and CDR2 FQNEAQ come from the germline V gene (reference sequence). V lost 6 bases and J lost 4; bases outside the gene matches: 5. CDR3 DNA: TGTGCCAGCAGTCACAGGGGAGGCTATGGCTACACCTTC. It yields the protein CASSHRGGYGYTF.

The V call is TRBV7-8, the J call TRBJ1-6; TRBD1 aligns across 8 bases. This CDR3 region has 15 residues. The J segment lost 7 bases and the V segment lost 5 bases, leaving 7 bases of the junction unmatched. CDR1 is SGHVS, CDR2 FQNEAQ, per germline. CDR3 loop: CASSPHDRGNSPLHF. As DNA, the CDR3 is TGTGCCAGCAGCCCGCACGACAGGGGAAATTCACCCCTCCACTTT.

The chain links TRBV11-3 to TRBJ2-1; 11 positions agree with TRBD1. J gave up 4 bases and V 5 bases, and 7 bases lay outside the gene matches. This CDR3 spans 16 amino acids. Per germline, CDR1 SGHNT and CDR2 YENEEA. The CDR3 bases are TGTGCCAGCAGCCCTACGGACAGGGGGCGATACAATGAGCAGTTCTTC. Translating it yields CASSPTDRGRYNEQFF.

The gene calls are TRBV19 and TRBJ1-3; D is unresolved. The V gene's germline CDR1 is LNHDA and CDR2 SQIVND (reference sequence). The CDR3 extends over 13 amino acids. Trimming cost V 6 bases and J 4 bases, with 10 bases left between them. The CDR3 spells CASSSGPGNTIYF. Here the CDR3 DNA reads TGTGCCAGTAGCTCGGGTCCAGGAAACACCATATATTTT. Full variable domain (remainder filled in from reference TRBV19 and TRBJ1-3): DGGITQSPKYLFRKEGQNVTLSCEQNLNHDAMYWYRQDPGQGLRLIYYSQIVNDFQKGDIAEGYSVSREKKESFPLTVTSAQKNPTAFYLCASSSGPGNTIYFGEGSWLTVV.

The J gene is TRBJ1-1, the V gene TRBV27, with 9 bases fitting TRBD1. Germline V lookup: CDR1 MNHEY, CDR2 SMNVEV (reference sequence). The CDR3 spans 15 residues. The junction had 5 bases not matched to a gene; V was cut back by 5 bases and J by 1 base. The CDR3 reads CASSPRDRANTEAFF. The CDR3 DNA reads TGTGCCAGCAGTCCCCGGGACAGGGCGAACACTGAAGCTTTCTTT.

The chain is built from TRBV7-2 and TRBJ2-5, with TRBD2 identical over 7 bases. The CDR3 length is 16 residues. Germline CDR1 reads SGHTA; CDR2 reads FQGNSA. Unmatched junction bases numbered 13, after V lost 4 bases and J lost 5 bases. CDR3 in amino acids: CASSYTRGSPAETQYF. In DNA, the CDR3 is TGTGCCAGCAGCTACACCCGCGGGAGCCCCGCGGAGACCCAGTACTTC.

The genes are TRBV10-1 and TRBJ1-1; tentative D call: TRBD1 (6 bases). V dropped 8 bases and J dropped 1 base, with 8 bases sitting between them. Germline CDR1 WNHNN, CDR2 SYGVQD (reference sequence). The CDR3 spans 12 residues. CDR3 in amino acids: CASSTGNTEAFF. CDR3 DNA: TGCGCCAGCTCGACAGGGAACACTGAAGCTTTCTTT.

The chain is built from TRBV11-3 and TRBJ1-4, with D possibly TRBD1 on 6 matching bases. CDR1 and CDR2 (germline): SGHNT, YENEEA. V lost 5 bases and J lost 0, with 16 bases in between. CDR3 length: 17 residues. Here the CDR3 DNA reads TGTGCCAGCAGCCCCTGGGGGGGGGCCGCAACTAATGAAAAACTGTTTTTT. This sequence encodes CASSPWGGAATNEKLFF.

V usage is TRBV11-2 and J usage is TRBJ1-1; D might be TRBD1 (6 bases). CDR3 length: 15 residues. The V and J ends lost 4 bases and 0 bases respectively, with 12 bases between them. Per germline, CDR1 SGHAT and CDR2 FQNNGV. The CDR3 is CASSYPTGMNTEAFF. In nucleotides, the CDR3 is TGTGCCAGCAGCTATCCTACAGGGATGAACACTGAAGCTTTCTTT.

J is TRBJ1-1 and V is TRBV28, with unresolved D. This CDR3 contains 13 residues. The ends were cut back, 6 bases at V and 6 bases at J, with 14 bases in the middle. The germline V gene has CDR1 MDHEN and CDR2 SYDVKM. For the CDR3, the DNA is TGTGCCAGCAGCGTTCTACCGGGAGCTGAAGCTTTCTTT. Protein sequence: CASSVLPGAEAFF.

This rearrangement joins TRBV11-2 to TRBJ2-5, with 9 bases fitting TRBD2. The CDR3 spans 17 residues. CDR1 is SGHAT and CDR2 is FQNNGV in the germline V gene. V was clipped by 0 bases and J by 2 bases; unmatched bases: 7. In DNA form, the CDR3 reads TGTGCCAGCAGCTTAGATGGGCTAGCGGGACAGCAAGAGACCCAGTACTTC. Translating gives CASSLDGLAGQQETQYF.

The chain couples TRBV13 to TRBJ1-2; possible D gene TRBD1, 5 bases. CDR1 and CDR2 (germline): PRHDT, FYEKMQ (reference sequence). The CDR3 loop spans 14 amino acids. V gave up 4 bases and J gave up 4 bases, with 13 bases separating them. CDR3 DNA sequence: TGTGCCAGCAGCTCGGCAGACAGTTCCTATGGCTACACCTTC. This encodes CASSSADSSYGYTF.

The chain recombines TRBV9 with TRBJ2-1; 9 nucleotides align to TRBD2. This CDR3 is 18 amino acids long. The germline V gene has CDR1 SGDLS and CDR2 YYNGEE. Losses at the gene ends were 0 bases for V and 4 bases for J; bases not matched to a gene: 11. The CDR3 sequence is CASSVVPTSGPRYNEQFF. CDR3 in DNA: TGTGCCAGCAGCGTAGTCCCGACTAGCGGACCACGGTACAATGAGCAGTTCTTC.

This clone was seen just once. The chain uses TRBV6-5 and TRBJ2-3, with D maybe TRBD1 (6 bases). The germline gives CDR1 MNHEY, CDR2 SVGAGI. The CDR3 loop spans 13 amino acids. The V and J ends lost 10 bases and 4 bases respectively, with 15 bases between them. The CDR3 DNA follows: TGTGCCACCACAGGGTCAGGGGCAGATACGCAGTATTTT. Its protein product is CATTGSGADTQYF.

The chain joins TRBV11-3 to TRBJ2-3; possibly TRBD1 for D (6 bases). Trimming removed 5 bases at V and 2 bases at J, with 17 bases between. The CDR3 contains 16 residues. Germline V gives CDR1 SGHNT, CDR2 YENEEA. The CDR3: CASSLADHRVTDTQYF. The CDR3 DNA is TGTGCCAGCAGCCTCGCCGACCACAGGGTCACAGATACGCAGTATTTT. The full variable domain, completed using reference TRBV11-3 and TRBJ2-3, is EAGVVQSPRYKIIEKKQPVAFWCNPISGHNTLYWYLQNLGQGPELLIRYENEEAVDDSQLPKDRFSAERLKGVDSTLKIQPAELGDSAVYLCASSLADHRVTDTQYFGPGTRLTVL.

The gene calls are TRBV6-5 and TRBJ2-7, with 8 bases identical to TRBD1. CDR1 is MNHEY and CDR2 is SVGAGI in the germline V gene. CDR3 size: 15 residues. J was trimmed by 1 base and V by 8 bases; bases with no gene match: 10. The CDR3 protein is CASSGQGMKSYEQYV. Here the CDR3 DNA reads TGTGCCAGCTCTGGACAGGGAATGAAGTCCTACGAGCAGTACGTC.

This clone was seen just once. This rearrangement joins TRBV12-5 to TRBJ2-1, with 13 bases matching TRBD2. Germline loops: CDR1 LGHNT, CDR2 FRNRAP. The CDR3 covers 17 residues. V gave up 3 bases and J gave up 4 bases; unmatched junction bases: 6. Here the CDR3 DNA reads TGTGCTAGTGGTTTTCACCCGGGACTAGCGGGATACAATGAGCAGTTCTTC. Translating it yields CASGFHPGLAGYNEQFF. The full variable domain, rest sourced from reference TRBV12-5 and TRBJ2-1, is DARVTQTPRHKVTEMGQEVTMRCQPILGHNTVFWYRQTMMQGLELLAYFRNRAPLDDSGMPKDRFSAEMPDATLATLKIQPSEPRDSAVYFCASGFHPGLAGYNEQFFGPGTRLTVL.

For the CDR3, the DNA is TGTGCCAGCAGCTTAATCCGGGGTGTTCAGGAGGAGACCCAGTACTTC. Translating gives CASSLIRGVQEETQYF. The J gene is TRBJ2-5, the V gene TRBV5-6; D may be TRBD2 (5 bases). This CDR3 is 16 amino acids long. Per germline, CDR1 SGHDT and CDR2 YYEEEE. The V end lost 2 bases, the J end lost 5 bases, and 19 bases lay between the germline ends. The whole variable domain, filled in from reference TRBV5-6 and TRBJ2-5, reads DAGVTQSPTHLIKTRGQQVTLRCSPKSGHDTVSWYQQALGQGPQFIFQYYEEEERQRGNFPDRFSGHQFPNYSSELNVNALLLGDSALYLCASSLIRGVQEETQYFGPGTRLLVL.

The CDR3 DNA follows: TGTGCCAGCCCCCGCCAGGGCACTGAAGCTTTCTTT. Protein sequence: CASPRQGTEAFF. The rearrangement links TRBV11-2 to TRBJ1-1, with D perhaps TRBD1 (5 bases). The CDR3 sequence is 12 residues long. V gave up 8 bases and J gave up 4 bases, with 11 bases separating them. The germline V gene has CDR1 SGHAT and CDR2 FQNNGV.

In its sample, this clone was seen once. The chain joins TRBV5-6 to TRBJ2-7, with 9 bases that match TRBD1. J gave up 5 bases and V 0 bases, and 3 bases lay outside the gene matches. Germline V gives CDR1 SGHDT, CDR2 YYEEEE. This CDR3 region has 14 residues. In nucleotides, the CDR3 is TGTGCCAGCAGCTTGGGGGACAGGGTCCACGAGCAGTACTTC. It specifies CASSLGDRVHEQYF.

CDR3 sequence: CASSPWTGGMNTEAFF. The CDR3 DNA reads TGCGCCAGCAGCCCTTGGACAGGGGGTATGAACACTGAAGCTTTCTTT. The rearrangement uses TRBV5-1 and TRBJ1-1; 10 bases align to TRBD1. Germline loops: CDR1 SGHRS, CDR2 YFSETQ. The CDR3 loop spans 16 amino acids. J was trimmed by 0 bases and V by 4 bases; bases with no gene match: 6.